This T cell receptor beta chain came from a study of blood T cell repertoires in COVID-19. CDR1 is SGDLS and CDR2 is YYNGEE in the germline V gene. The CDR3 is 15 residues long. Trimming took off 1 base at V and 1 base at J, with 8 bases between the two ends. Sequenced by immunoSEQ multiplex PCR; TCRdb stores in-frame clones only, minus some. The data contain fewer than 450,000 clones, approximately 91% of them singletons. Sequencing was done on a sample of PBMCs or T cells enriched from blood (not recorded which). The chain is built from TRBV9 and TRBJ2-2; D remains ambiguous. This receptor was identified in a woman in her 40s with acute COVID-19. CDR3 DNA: TGTGCCAGCAGCGTATCCCCCCTGAACACCGGGGAGCTGTTTTTT. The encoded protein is CASSVSPLNTGELFF.